This TCR beta chain comes out of a study of blood T cells in healthy people across ages (dated by TCRdb to the mid-2010s). Some background on the complete study: Template switching captured roughly one uniquely barcoded TCR beta cDNA molecule per two T cells in model experiments. Using deep sequencing normalized with unique cDNA molecular identifiers, the study measured how TCR beta repertoire diversity changes with age. The donors were divided into four age groups: young (average approximately 15 years), middle-aged (over 35), aged (about 60) and long-lived (roughly 88). Using the same blood draw, the study looked at two additional independent replicas of 1 million unique cDNA reads for two donors, one aged 18 to 30 and the other aged 80 or older.

Systemically healthy Caucasian individuals from Russia, some 40 in total and aged roughly 6 to 100 years, were included as donors. Each donor gave 9.5 to 10 milliliters of peripheral blood, drawn into EDTA-treated Vacutainer tubes. Ficoll-Paque density-gradient centrifugation was used to isolate PBMCs, with at least 6 million per sample. Total RNA, at least 6 micrograms per sample, was extracted from PBMCs with Trizol reagent. The percentages of naive CD45RAhigh/CD27high T cells were determined by flow cytometry on a PBMC aliquot from every donor. This clonotype was seen a few times. The target of this receptor is not known. The sample holds no much larger clone one base away, and base qualities are not on file. Findings and caveats that apply to the study as a whole: Total diversity estimates from one million sequenced T cells were considered lower bounds and underestimates. Because the CMV infection status of the donors was unknown, age-related changes in expanded clonotypes may potentially have been confounded. Observed TCR beta diversity per million T cells fell roughly linearly with age, and a significant reduction was already apparent by age roughly 40. Because profiling used bulk unsorted PBMCs, naive and antigen-experienced compartments could not be compared conclusively. The percentage of naive T cells measured by flow cytometry correlated strongly with observed TCR beta diversity. Compared with the aged group, more naive CD4+ T cells, fewer expanded clones and increased TCR diversity were shown by the long-lived group, suggesting age selection.

The germline V gene sets CDR1 to SQVTM and CDR2 to ANQGSEA. Trimming accounts for 1 base at V and 6 bases at J, while the number of junction bases matched to no gene is 5. CDR3 length: 13 amino acids, cysteine to phenylalanine. Only the CDR3 DNA is retained, 39 bases long and in frame from the first base. Libraries were prepared through 5' RACE. Instrument on record: Illumina HiSeq 2500. The second PCR ran for roughly 6 to 11 cycles and used a J-beta primer mix along with a sample-barcoded 5' primer. A template-switch 5' adaptor carrying 12 random nucleotides introduced a unique molecular identifier onto each TCR beta cDNA molecule. Each sample yielded at least 3 million CDR3-containing paired-end reads. The Mint cDNA synthesis kit, primed by a TRBC-specific oligonucleotide, was used to synthesize first-strand cDNA from all RNA. Following uracil-DNA glycosylase treatment, a first 18-cycle PCR with universal primers M1SS and BC2_uni_R was performed on all cDNA. Processing in the source paper ran as follows. For normalization, 1 million high-quality reads, each with a distinct molecular identifier, were randomly selected from each sample. Instead of being binned into consensus sequences, reads that shared molecular identifiers were thrown out. MiTCR, run with a Q25 quality threshold and the strictest error-elimination algorithm, handled CDR3 identification, clonotype clustering and error correction. Lower-bound total TCR beta diversity was estimated with a nonparametric unseen species model using Euler transformation. TCRdb cleaned the public reads at Q25 with fastp, built clones with MiXCR and kept in-frame beta chains. Rows with one shared CDR3 protein collapse into an entry with the most common genes and DNA. These V and J calls originate from TCRdb's pipeline instead of the authors' own analysis. Present in this sample are hundreds of thousands of distinct CDR3 sequences, roughly 25% of which were seen just once. Of the sample, around 3% falls within the top ten clones.

This same sample was also taken into another study, of T cells of mothers and their children. As noted in the second study: Donors were nine systemically healthy Caucasian individuals: three mothers and their six children. cDNA synthesis consumed the entire amount of extracted RNA, loaded at 1.5 ug RNA in each 15 ul reaction. In the second PCR, the M1S primer added sample barcodes and 2-4 random nucleotides. More than 8 million TCR beta CDR3 reads were obtained from each mother, and about 3 million reads were obtained from each child. Thymic selection similarly shapes TCR recombination output in related and unrelated pairs, with minor effect from inherited differences. Normalized repertoire overlap was always slightly but never significantly higher in related than unrelated mother-child pairs. With a sensitivity of approximately 96 clones per million clonotypes, no persistent microchimeric T cell clones were detected. To look for features that set related mother-child pairs apart from unrelated individuals, the researchers ran deep NGS to compare the TCR beta repertoires of mothers and children. On average, the children were around 11 +/- 4 years old, while the mothers were about 37 +/- 4 years old. After adapter ligation was performed with NEBNext reagents, the libraries were sequenced on an Illumina HiSeq 2000 with 100+100 nt paired-end reads. To prevent cross-contamination, the mother and child libraries were prepared a month apart and were sequenced in separate runs. For each donor, between about 450,000 and 2,300,000 distinct TCR beta clonotypes were identified. Naive TCR beta clonotypes were estimated from low-frequency clonotypes matched to each donor's FACS-determined naive share, without sorting.

This chain is built from TRBV29-1 and TRBJ1-1; 7 central nucleotides agree with TRBD1. This TCR came from a boy aged 5-17 years in good health. Sequencing input: blood. Here the CDR3 is given as CSVEGGTVSEAFF. The nucleotide sequence reads as follows: TGCAGCGTTGAAGGGGGGACAGTGTCTGAAGCTTTCTTT.